This T cell receptor (beta chain) was profiled in a study of shared clonotypes between healthy human individuals. Using immunoSEQ multiplex PCR, the repertoire was profiled, and TCRdb retains in-frame clones only, with some absent. In the table there are about 2.5 million clones, around 92% of which are singletons. CDR3 length: 13 amino acids. V was clipped by 4 bases and J by 7 bases; unmatched bases: 5. Per the germline V gene, CDR1 is LNHDA and CDR2 is SQIVND (reference sequence). Sequencing used naive CD4+ T cells from PBMCs. The subset: CD45RA+ positively selected. V usage is TRBV19 and J usage is TRBJ1-2; 8 bases agree with TRBD1. The receptor was derived from a man between 18 and 29 years old in good health. Some clones in this sample may be carry-over from other donors' samples. The CDR3 loop reads CASSTQGAAGYTF. In nucleotides, the CDR3 is TGTGCCAGTAGTACCCAGGGGGCGGCTGGCTACACCTTC.